Detailed here is one T cell receptor beta chain. The antigen is unknown. The data stem from a study of Ad26.COV2.S vaccination and SARS-CoV-2 variants. For the study at large: Recipients of Ad26.COV2.S got it intramuscularly, once or twice 56 days apart. General study findings and limits: People who got the vaccine or the placebo had similar non-spike TCR breadth. The authors reported substantial breadth in spike-specific CD8+ and CD4+ T cell responses after vaccination. Vaccinated individuals (as opposed to placebo recipients) had higher spike-specific TCR breadth.

The V and J ends lost 8 bases and 5 bases, in that order; junction bases with no gene match: 9. This CDR3 is built from 15 residues. Germline CDR1 and CDR2: SNHLY and FYNNEI. TCRdb's copy holds only in-frame clones and misses some; the assay was immunoSEQ multiplex PCR. The data show roughly 420,000 clones, around nine tenths seen once. The treatment is: around 19 received Ad26.COV2.S at low or high dose, single or two shots; about 5 received placebo; per-sample allocation not given. The study sampled participants on day 63 after the first vaccine or placebo injection. The receptor was isolated from a person between 18 and 60 years old who received the Ad26.COV2.S COVID-19 vaccine or a placebo. This rearrangement joins TRBV2 to TRBJ2-6; TRBD2 matches 7 bases. Sequenced material: peripheral blood, taken in a trial of Ad26.COV2.S vaccine versus placebo. CDR3 residues: CASDSRGTRANVLTF. In DNA, the CDR3 is TGTGCCAGCGACTCCCGAGGGACTAGGGCCAACGTCCTGACTTTC. The full variable domain, in which reference TRBV2 and TRBJ2-6 provide the parts outside the CDR3, is EPEVTQTPSHQVTQMGQEVILRCVPISNHLYFYWYRQILGQKVEFLVSFYNNEISEKSEIFDDQFSVERPDGSNFTLKIRSTKLEDSAMYFCASDSRGTRANVLTFGAGSRLTVL.